The source of this TCR beta chain is a study of graft-versus-host responses after intestinal transplantation (dated by TCRdb to the early 2020s). With regard to the full study: The transplants that recipients received were multivisceral, liver-intestinal, or isolated intestinal. Anti-thymocyte globulin induction was given to all recipients, followed by maintenance tacrolimus and steroids for two to three years. After intestinal transplantation, graft-versus-host and host-versus-graft alloreactive T cell clones in the graft, circulation and bone marrow were tracked using bulk TCR-beta CDR3 sequencing. Alloreactive clones were identified by sequencing pre-transplant mixed lymphocyte reaction products and comparing them with unstimulated pre-transplant donor and recipient T cells. The cohort enrolled some 23 intestinal transplant recipients including one retransplant, and a few patients lacking pretransplant specimens were excluded. A peak of at least 4% donor T cells among recipient peripheral blood mononuclear cells was the definition used for donor T cell macrochimerism. Instead of going to the commercial service, samples from three later patients were sequenced in-house on an Illumina MiSeq and processed with MiXCR. General study outcomes and caveats: The conclusions were limited by the relatively low number and heterogeneity of the intestinal transplant patients. Early after transplant, peak levels of circulating GvH clones were found to be associated with declines in HvG clones. GvH clones turned up in recipient bone marrow, with some appearing earlier in ileal mucosa or blood, a pattern consistent with an intestinal mucosal origin. In the allografts of patients with donor T cell macrochimerism, GvH to HvG T cell clonal ratios were high.

Per the germline V gene, SNHLY is the CDR1 and FYNNEI is the CDR2. Including the terminal cysteine and phenylalanine, the CDR3 comprises 12 residues. Only the CDR3 DNA stays, 36 bases, in frame from base 1. The germline ends are 6 bases apart after V is trimmed by 2 bases and J by 7 bases. In the first month after transplant, blood samples were collected up to 4 times, and after that at least monthly when available. Details on this clone: Which antigen it targets is not known. The input lacks base qualities; no much larger clone sits a single base away.

Library construction relied on the immunoSEQ multiplex PCR assay. For most patients, high-throughput TCR-beta CDR3 sequencing of genomic DNA was performed by Adaptive Biotechnologies. The study's processing was this. Adaptive's ImmunoSEQ software was the source of the TCR sequencing data for 15 to 20 patients, while a few other patients were processed with MiXCR and VDJtools. CDR3 nucleotide sequences shared by donor and recipient were removed because the origin of these sequences could not be assigned. To count as alloreactive, a clone needed at least 2-fold expansion over unstimulated cells and a minimum CFSE-low frequency of 0.002% (template counts) or 0.001% (read counts). A clone was considered mappable if detected in the sequenced pre-transplant spleen, lymph node, or MLR CFSE-low populations of the donor or recipient. The cumulative frequency of alloreactive clones was calculated as a percentage of all sequences, weighted by copy number. Drawn from immuneACCESS, this table holds only the in-frame rearrangements with V and J called that TCRdb kept. Clones are partly lost; checked studies trace under half to an unresolved V gene and leave the rest unexplained. D and trimming come from the DNA, and the V and J calls and clone size come from that table. Recorded for this sample are approximately 13,000 clones; roughly 93% of them occurred a single time. The ten largest clones represent approximately 4.7% of the sample.

This sequence was found in a human patient who received an intestinal transplant, so some T cells may come from the graft donor. This chain joins TRBV2 to TRBJ2-4, with the D segment identity uncertain. The sample was PBMCs, taken 1032 days after intestinal transplantation. CDR3 loop: CASSETNNIQYF. At the DNA level, the sequence is TGTGCCAGCAGTGAAACGAATAACATTCAGTACTTC.